This note documents a single T cell receptor (beta chain) sequence. Sequenced by immunoSEQ multiplex PCR; TCRdb stores in-frame clones only, minus some. The data show about 280,000 clones, with roughly nine tenths seen just once and around 5.8% held by the top ten. The data are from a study of blood T cell repertoires in COVID-19. Study-wide context: In each case, the material was cDNA or gDNA derived from T cells, B-cell-depleted T cells, or PBMCs.

V was trimmed by 5 bases and J by 6 bases, leaving 13 bases between them. This CDR3 spans 13 amino acids. Germline V gives CDR1 SGHNT, CDR2 YYREEE (reference sequence). The TCR was taken from a woman between 40 and 50 years old who had recovered from COVID-19. V is TRBV5-4 and J is TRBJ2-3; TRBD2 is a possible D gene (5 bases). Material: PBMCs or T cells enriched from blood (not recorded which). CDR3 loop: CASRSLSADTQYF. The CDR3 region has the DNA TGTGCCAGCAGGTCGCTTAGCGCGGATACGCAGTATTTT.